Many counts were recorded for the clone carrying this T cell receptor beta chain. Its antigen is still unknown. This entry belongs to a study of T cell repertoires in cytomegalovirus infection. Study-wide results and limits: CMV-specific TCR beta clonotypes restricted by HLA-C dominated the ex vivo response.

In TCRdb, the reads were re-called with MiXCR into one record per CDR3 protein. The repertoire holds about 920,000 distinct CDR3 sequences, with approximately 31% as singletons. CDR1 SGHVS and CDR2 FQNEAQ come from the germline V gene. The CDR3 runs to 14 residues. The V segment lost 4 bases and the J segment 7 bases; nucleotides outside the gene matches: 6. The TCR comes from a human donor in good health (CMV status not recorded). Some clones in this sample may be carry-over from other donors' samples. The chain is built from TRBV7-8 and TRBJ1-4; 7 bases agree with TRBD1. This material consisted of cultured CD8+ T cells from PBMCs, taken from culture after CMV antigen stimulation. CDR3: CASSSDRAGEKLFF. As DNA, the CDR3 is TGTGCCAGCAGCTCCGACAGGGCGGGTGAAAAACTGTTTTTT. Combining the CDR3 with reference TRBV7-8 and TRBJ1-4 gives the whole variable domain GAGVSQSPRYKVAKRGQDVALRCDPISGHVSLFWYQQALGQGPEFLTYFQNEAQLDKSGLPSDRFFAERPEGSVSTLKIQRTQQEDSAVYLCASSSDRAGEKLFFGSGTQLSVL.